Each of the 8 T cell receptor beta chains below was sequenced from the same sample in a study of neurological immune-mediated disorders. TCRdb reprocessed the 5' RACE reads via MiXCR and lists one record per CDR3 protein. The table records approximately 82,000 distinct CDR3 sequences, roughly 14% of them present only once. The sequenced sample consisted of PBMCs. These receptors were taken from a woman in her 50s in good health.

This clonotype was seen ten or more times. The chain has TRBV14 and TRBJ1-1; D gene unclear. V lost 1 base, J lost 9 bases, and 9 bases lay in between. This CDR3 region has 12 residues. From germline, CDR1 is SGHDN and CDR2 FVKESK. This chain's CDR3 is CASSQGPEKAFF. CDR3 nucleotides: TGTGCCAGCAGCCAAGGACCCGAAAAAGCTTTCTTT.

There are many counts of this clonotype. The DNA for the CDR3 is TGTGCCAGCACCCCGTCAGTCAATCAGCCCCAGCATTTT. This codes for CASTPSVNQPQHF. The chain carries TRBV12-3 or TRBV12-4 and TRBJ1-5; no clear D. V was clipped by 7 bases and J by 3 bases, with 10 bases between them. CDR3 length equals 13 residues.

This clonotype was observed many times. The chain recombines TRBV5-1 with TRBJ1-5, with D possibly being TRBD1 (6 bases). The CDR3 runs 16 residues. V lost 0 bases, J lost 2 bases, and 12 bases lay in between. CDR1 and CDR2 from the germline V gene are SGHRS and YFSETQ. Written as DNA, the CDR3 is TGCGCCAGCAGCTTGGGTTCACAGGGAGGCAATCAGCCCCAGCATTTT. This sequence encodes CASSLGSQGGNQPQHF.

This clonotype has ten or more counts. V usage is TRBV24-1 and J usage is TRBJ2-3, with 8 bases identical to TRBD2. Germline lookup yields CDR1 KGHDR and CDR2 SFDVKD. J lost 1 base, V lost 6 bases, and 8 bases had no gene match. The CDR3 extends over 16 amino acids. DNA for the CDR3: TGTGCCACCAGTTCGGCGGGAGGACCGGGCACAGATACGCAGTATTTT. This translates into CATSSAGGPGTDTQYF.

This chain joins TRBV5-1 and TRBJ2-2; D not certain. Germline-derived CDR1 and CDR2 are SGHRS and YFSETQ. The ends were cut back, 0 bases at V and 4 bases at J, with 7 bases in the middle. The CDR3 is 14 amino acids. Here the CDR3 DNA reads TGCGCCAGCAGCTTGGAGTCTAGCACCGGGGAGCTGTTTTTT. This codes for CASSLESSTGELFF.

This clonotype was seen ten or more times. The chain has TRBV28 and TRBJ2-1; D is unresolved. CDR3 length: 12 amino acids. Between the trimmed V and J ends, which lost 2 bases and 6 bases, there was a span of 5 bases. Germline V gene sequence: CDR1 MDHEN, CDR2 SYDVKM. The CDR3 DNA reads TGTGCCAGCAGTTTAAGTATCAATGAGCAGTTCTTC. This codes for CASSLSINEQFF.

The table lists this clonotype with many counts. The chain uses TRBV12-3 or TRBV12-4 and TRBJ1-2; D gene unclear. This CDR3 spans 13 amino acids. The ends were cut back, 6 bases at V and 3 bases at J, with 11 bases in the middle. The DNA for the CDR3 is TGTGCCAGCAGCGGCCGGAGGTACTATGGCTACACCTTC. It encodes CASSGRRYYGYTF.

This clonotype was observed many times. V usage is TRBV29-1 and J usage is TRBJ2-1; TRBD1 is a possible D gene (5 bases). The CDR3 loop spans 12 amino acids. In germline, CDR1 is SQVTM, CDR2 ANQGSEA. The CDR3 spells CNFDSPSNEQFF. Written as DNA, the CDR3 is TGCAACTTCGACAGTCCCTCCAATGAGCAGTTCTTC.